Shown below are 23 T cell receptor beta chains from a single sample sequenced in a study of a mutant IDH1 vaccine in newly diagnosed glioma. Noted time point: week 23, last vaccination. Topical imiquimod accompanied each vaccine dose, which consisted of 300 ug of mutant IDH1 20-mer peptide. Their antigens remain unidentified. This table comes from immunoSEQ multiplex PCR, and its TCRdb copy is limited to in-frame clones, with some not included. The sample holds 50,000 to 85,000 clones, over 70% seen once. The sequencing here drew on PBMCs, taken from a glioma patient whose treatment included an IDH1 peptide vaccine. These receptors all come from a man younger than 30 with glioma.

CDR3 region: CASSEGGSYEQYF. The CDR3 bases are TGTGCCAGCAGTGAAGGCGGGAGTTACGAGCAGTACTTC. The chain carries TRBV6-1 and TRBJ2-7; 7 bases match TRBD2. Germline loops: CDR1 MNHNS, CDR2 SASEGT. V dropped 1 base and J dropped 4; count of bases not matched to a gene: 1. CDR3 length: 13 amino acids.

The CDR3 nucleotides are TGCGCCAGCAGCTCCGCTTTAGGGGCGGGAACTGAAGCTTTCTTT. Amino acid sequence: CASSSALGAGTEAFF. This chain uses TRBV5-1 with TRBJ1-1; TRBD1 might be the D (5 bases). Between the trimmed V and J ends, which lost 3 bases and 5 bases, there was a span of 17 bases. Germline V CDR1 and CDR2: SGHRS, YFSETQ. The CDR3 runs 15 residues.

The chain employs TRBV19 and TRBJ1-1; 7 bases map to TRBD1. The ends lost 4 bases at V and 3 bases at J; junction bases unmatched: 17. Germline V lookup: CDR1 LNHDA, CDR2 SQIVND (reference sequence). The CDR3 has 18 residues. The CDR3 reads CASSNGRGDIESDTEAFF. The CDR3 bases are TGTGCCAGTAGTAACGGCAGGGGGGATATTGAATCGGACACTGAAGCTTTCTTT.

This clone was found once. This chain links TRBV6-5 with TRBJ2-1; 7 bases are shared with TRBD1. V was clipped by 7 bases and J by 6 bases; unmatched bases: 12. CDR1 is MNHEY, CDR2 SVGAGI, per germline. This CDR3 region has 15 residues. The CDR3 region has the DNA TGTGCCAGCAATTCAGCCAAGACAGGGCTCAATGAGCAGTTCTTC. Encoded protein: CASNSAKTGLNEQFF.

This clone was found once. V is TRBV5-1 and J is TRBJ1-2; TRBD1 aligns across 9 bases. The trim removed 2 bases at V and 6 bases at J, leaving 8 bases unmatched. The CDR3 contains 15 residues. CDR1 is SGHRS and CDR2 is YFSETQ in the germline V gene. The CDR3 coding sequence is TGCGCCAGCAGCTTTCGGGACAGGGAAGGGGATGGCTACACCTTC. It is translated as CASSFRDREGDGYTF.

V is TRBV28 and J is TRBJ2-7; 10 bases match TRBD2. The CDR3 loop spans 15 amino acids. The V segment lost 5 bases and the J segment 2 bases; nucleotides outside the gene matches: 6. Germline V gene sequence: CDR1 MDHEN, CDR2 SYDVKM. The CDR3 sequence is CASSTGTSATYEQYF. The DNA of the CDR3 is TGTGCCAGCAGTACAGGGACTAGCGCGACCTACGAGCAGTACTTC.

This chain links TRBV7-3 with TRBJ1-1, with D perhaps TRBD1 (6 bases). Trimming took 5 bases from V and 1 from J, leaving 11 bases between them. Germline assignment: CDR1 SGHTA and CDR2 FQGTGA. CDR3 size: 14 residues. The CDR3 here is CASSMDRWNTEAFF. DNA of the CDR3: TGTGCCAGCAGCATGGACAGATGGAACACTGAAGCTTTCTTT.

This clone showed up just a few times. The chain is built from TRBV4-3 and TRBJ2-7; 9 bases are a match to TRBD2. Germline CDR1 reads LGHNA; CDR2 reads YSLEER. This CDR3 region has 17 residues. Trimming took 2 bases from V and 2 from J; bases not matched to a gene: 10. The CDR3 region is CASSQLIPAGGTYEQYF. In DNA form, the CDR3 reads TGCGCCAGCAGCCAATTGATCCCTGCGGGAGGGACCTACGAGCAGTACTTC.

The chain is built from TRBV9 and TRBJ1-5; no reliable D call. The CDR3 consists of 15 residues. V was cut by 0 bases and J by 5 bases, with 12 bases left in between. The germline CDR1 and CDR2 sequences are SGDLS and YYNGEE. CDR3 DNA sequence: TGTGCCAGCAGCGTAGAGGGCCTCCAATATCAGCCCCAGCATTTT. Its protein product is CASSVEGLQYQPQHF.

This chain uses TRBV4-3 with TRBJ1-1, with D uncertain. Trimming removed 5 bases from V and 3 bases from J, with 13 bases in between. CDR1 LGHNA and CDR2 YSLEER come from the germline V gene. This CDR3 has 14 residues. In DNA, the CDR3 is TGCGCCAGCAGCTATTATGCAGACGACACTGAAGCTTTCTTT. Protein product: CASSYYADDTEAFF.

This chain uses TRBV30 with TRBJ2-2, with 7 positions matching TRBD1. The V gene end was trimmed by 0 bases and the J gene end by 4 bases; junction bases not matched to a gene: 8. The CDR3 covers 16 residues. Germline lookup yields CDR1 GTSNPN and CDR2 SVGIG (reference sequence). The CDR3: CAWSVWKGATTGELFF. As DNA, the CDR3 is TGTGCCTGGAGTGTATGGAAGGGGGCGACCACCGGGGAGCTGTTTTTT. Filled out from reference TRBV30 and TRBJ2-2, the complete variable domain reads SQTIHQWPATLVQPVGSPLSLECTVEGTSNPNLYWYRQAAGRGLQLLFYSVGIGQISSEVPQNLSASRPQDRQFILSSKKLLLSDSGFYLCAWSVWKGATTGELFFGEGSRLTVL.

The chain combines TRBV28 with TRBJ1-1; D remains unclear. The CDR3 has 11 residues. Trimming pared 7 bases from V and 3 bases from J, leaving 6 bases between. CDR1 and CDR2 (germline): MDHEN, SYDVKM. The CDR3 region is CASILHTEAFF. As DNA, the CDR3 is TGTGCCAGCATACTTCACACTGAAGCTTTCTTT.

The chain carries TRBV15 and TRBJ1-1, with 8 bases matching TRBD1. The CDR3 runs 15 residues. With V trimmed by 3 bases and J by 5 bases, 8 bases remained unmatched. The V gene's germline CDR1 is LNHNV and CDR2 YYDKDF (reference sequence). This chain's CDR3 is CATSRYRQGLTEAFF. DNA of the CDR3: TGTGCCACCAGCAGGTACCGACAGGGGTTAACTGAAGCTTTCTTT.

This clone was seen a handful of times. The gene calls are TRBV18 and TRBJ1-3, with a possible D match to TRBD1 (6 bases). Germline CDR1 is KGHSH and CDR2 is LQKENI. The CDR3 contains 16 residues. With 3 bases removed from V and 8 bases from J, the gap between germline ends came to 20 bases. CDR3 amino acids: CASSPVRQALADTIYF. In DNA, the CDR3 is TGTGCCAGCTCACCCGTCCGACAGGCCCTTGCGGACACCATATATTTT.

The rearrangement uses TRBV30 and TRBJ1-5, with D uncertain. Germline V gene lookup returns CDR1 GTSNPN and CDR2 SVGIG (reference sequence). This CDR3 is built from 13 residues. V was clipped by 4 bases and J by 3 bases, with 10 bases between them. This chain's CDR3 is CAWNEGNNQPQHF. DNA of the CDR3: TGTGCCTGGAACGAGGGAAACAATCAGCCCCAGCATTTT.

The chain couples TRBV13 to TRBJ2-7, with D uncertain. The CDR3 has 13 amino acids. Per germline, CDR1 PRHDT and CDR2 FYEKMQ (reference sequence). With 5 bases removed from V and 4 bases from J, the gap between germline ends came to 12 bases. The chain's CDR3 is CASSADVAYEQYF. DNA for the CDR3: TGTGCCAGCAGCGCCGATGTTGCGTACGAGCAGTACTTC. Full variable domain (remainder filled in from reference TRBV13 and TRBJ2-7): AAGVIQSPRHLIKEKRETATLKCYPIPRHDTVYWYQQGPGQDPQFLISFYEKMQSDKGSIPDRFSAQQFSDYHSELNMSSLELGDSALYFCASSADVAYEQYFGPGTRLTVT.

This chain uses TRBV19 with TRBJ1-1; D is unclear. There are 13 residues in the CDR3. The germline V gene encodes CDR1 LNHDA and CDR2 SQIVND (reference sequence). The V gene lost 4 bases and the J gene lost 4 bases, with 10 bases spanning the gap. The CDR3 reads CASSTTAVTEAFF. CDR3 in DNA: TGTGCCAGTAGTACTACAGCCGTCACTGAAGCTTTCTTT.

The CDR3: CASSVSLAGSSYNEQFF. CDR3 sequence (DNA): TGTGCCAGCAGCGTATCCTTAGCGGGAAGCTCCTACAATGAGCAGTTCTTC. The chain recombines TRBV9 with TRBJ2-1; 8 nucleotides agree with TRBD2. The CDR3 runs 17 residues. Germline loops: CDR1 SGDLS, CDR2 YYNGEE. The V and J ends lost 1 base and 0 bases, in that order; junction bases with no gene match: 6.

This chain links TRBV7-9 with TRBJ2-3; 15 positions match TRBD2. Looked up from germline, CDR1 is SEHNR and CDR2 is FQNEAQ (reference sequence). The CDR3 covers 19 residues. The trim removed 4 bases at V and 2 bases at J, leaving 10 bases unmatched. CDR3 in amino acids: CASSSKGLAGGIATDTQYF. CDR3 DNA: TGTGCCAGCAGCTCAAAGGGACTAGCGGGGGGTATCGCCACAGATACGCAGTATTTT.

By share, this clone ranks as medium-sized. CDR3 in DNA: TGTGCCAGCAGCTTAGCGGCGGGGCAAGAGACCCAGTACTTC. Protein product: CASSLAAGQETQYF. The rearrangement uses TRBV7-9 and TRBJ2-5, with a tentative D call TRBD2 (6 bases). The CDR3 length is 14 residues. V was pared by 0 bases and J by 2 bases, with 7 bases between. CDR1 and CDR2 (germline): SEHNR, FQNEAQ (reference sequence). Complete variable domain (other parts from reference TRBV7-9 and TRBJ2-5): DTGVSQNPRHKITKRGQNVTFRCDPISEHNRLYWYRQTLGQGPEFLTYFQNEAQLEKSRLLSDRFSAERPKGSFSTLEIQRTEQGDSAMYLCASSLAAGQETQYFGPGTRLLVL.

This clone showed up just a few times. V usage is TRBV6-5 and J usage is TRBJ1-2; 10 bases are shared with TRBD1. The trim removed 3 bases at V and 7 bases at J, leaving 5 bases unmatched. CDR3 length: 14 amino acids. Germline CDR1 MNHEY, CDR2 SVGAGI. The CDR3 bases are TGTGCCAGCAGTTATGCGGGACAGGGGTTTGGCTACACCTTC. Translating it yields CASSYAGQGFGYTF.

About this clone itself: The DNA is left out, because the CDR3 cannot be placed on it with certainty; the CDR3 is given as TCRdb lists it. The CDR3 region is CASSSSDRWGTDTQYF. The chain uses TRBV6-6 and TRBJ2-3; the table's D call TRBD1 went unverified against the DNA. A total of 16 residues make up the CDR3, ends included. Germline assignment: CDR1 MNHNY and CDR2 SVGAGI (reference sequence).

V gene TRBV30 combines with J gene TRBJ2-6; D is ambiguous. V lost 2 bases and J lost 0, with 11 bases in between. Looked up from germline, CDR1 is GTSNPN and CDR2 is SVGIG (reference sequence). This CDR3 comprises 16 residues. Written as DNA, the CDR3 is TGTGCCTGGAGTAGGGTCTTCCCCTCTGGGGCCAACGTCCTGACTTTC. Its translation: CAWSRVFPSGANVLTF. The whole variable domain, filled in from reference TRBV30 and TRBJ2-6, reads SQTIHQWPATLVQPVGSPLSLECTVEGTSNPNLYWYRQAAGRGLQLLFYSVGIGQISSEVPQNLSASRPQDRQFILSSKKLLLSDSGFYLCAWSRVFPSGANVLTFGAGSRLTVL.